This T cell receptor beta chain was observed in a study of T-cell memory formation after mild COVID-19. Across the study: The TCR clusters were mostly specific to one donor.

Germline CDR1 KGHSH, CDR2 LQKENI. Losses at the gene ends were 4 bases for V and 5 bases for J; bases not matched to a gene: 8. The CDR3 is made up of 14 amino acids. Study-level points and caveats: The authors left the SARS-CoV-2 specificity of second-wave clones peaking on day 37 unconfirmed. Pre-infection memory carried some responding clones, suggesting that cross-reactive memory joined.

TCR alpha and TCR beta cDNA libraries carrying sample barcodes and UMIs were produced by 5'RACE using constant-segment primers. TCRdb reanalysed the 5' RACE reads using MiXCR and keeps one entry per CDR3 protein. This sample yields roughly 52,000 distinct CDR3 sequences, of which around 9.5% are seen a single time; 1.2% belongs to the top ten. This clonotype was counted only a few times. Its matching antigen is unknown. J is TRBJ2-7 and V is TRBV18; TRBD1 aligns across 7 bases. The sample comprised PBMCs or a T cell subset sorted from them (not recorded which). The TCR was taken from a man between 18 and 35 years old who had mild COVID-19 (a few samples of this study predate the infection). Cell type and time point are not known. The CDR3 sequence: CASSRTGAGNEQYF. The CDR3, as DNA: TGTGCCAGCTCACGAACAGGGGCGGGCAACGAGCAGTACTTC.